Below, 2 T cell receptor beta chains from the same sample are listed, as sequenced in a study of response to subunit inactivated influenza vaccine. TCRdb re-called the RT-PCR reads through MiXCR, storing one row per CDR3 protein. Of some 190,000 distinct CDR3 sequences listed, roughly 14% are singletons. Sequenced material: CD8+ T cells sorted from PBMCs, taken roughly 5 days after vaccination. The source is a man aged 50-60 years who received an inactivated influenza vaccine.

There are a few counts of this clonotype. The rearrangement uses TRBV2 and TRBJ1-5; 7 nucleotides align to TRBD1. Germline lookup yields CDR1 SNHLY and CDR2 FYNNEI. The length of the CDR3 is 13 residues. The ends lost 7 bases at V and 7 bases at J; junction bases unmatched: 7. The CDR3 here is CASTQGVGQPQHF. DNA of the CDR3: TGTGCCAGCACCCAGGGGGTTGGACAGCCCCAGCATTTT.

This chain connects TRBV9 to TRBJ2-3; D not certain. The ends were cut back, 0 bases at V and 1 base at J, with 9 bases in the middle. The CDR3 extends over 15 amino acids. Germline CDR1 SGDLS, CDR2 YYNGEE. The chain's CDR3 is CASSVGGLGTDTQYF. For the CDR3, the DNA is TGTGCCAGCAGCGTAGGAGGTCTAGGCACAGATACGCAGTATTTT.